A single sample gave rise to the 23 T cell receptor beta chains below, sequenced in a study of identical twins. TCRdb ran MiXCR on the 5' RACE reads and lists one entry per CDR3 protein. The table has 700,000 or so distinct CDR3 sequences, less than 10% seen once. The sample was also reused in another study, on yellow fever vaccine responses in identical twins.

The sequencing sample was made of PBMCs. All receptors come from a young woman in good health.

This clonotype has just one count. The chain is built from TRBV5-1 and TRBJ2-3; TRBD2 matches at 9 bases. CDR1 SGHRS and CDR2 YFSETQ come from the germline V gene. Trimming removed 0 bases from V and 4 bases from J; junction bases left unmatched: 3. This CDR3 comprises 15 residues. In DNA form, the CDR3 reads TGCGCCAGCAGCTTGGTAGCGGGAGAGCCAGATACGCAGTATTTT. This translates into CASSLVAGEPDTQYF.

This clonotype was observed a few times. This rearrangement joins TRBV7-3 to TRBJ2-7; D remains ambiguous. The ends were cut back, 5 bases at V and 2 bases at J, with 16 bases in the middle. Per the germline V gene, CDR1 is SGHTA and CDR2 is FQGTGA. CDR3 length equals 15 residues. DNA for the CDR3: TGTGCCAGCAGCCTCAACGGGCTAGGCGCCTACGAGCAGTACTTC. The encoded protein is CASSLNGLGAYEQYF. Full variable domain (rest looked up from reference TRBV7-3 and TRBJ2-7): GAGVSQTPSNKVTEKGKYVELRCDPISGHTALYWYRQSLGQGPEFLIYFQGTGAADDSGLPNDRFFAVRPEGSVSTLKIQRTERGDSAVYLCASSLNGLGAYEQYFGPGTRLTVT.

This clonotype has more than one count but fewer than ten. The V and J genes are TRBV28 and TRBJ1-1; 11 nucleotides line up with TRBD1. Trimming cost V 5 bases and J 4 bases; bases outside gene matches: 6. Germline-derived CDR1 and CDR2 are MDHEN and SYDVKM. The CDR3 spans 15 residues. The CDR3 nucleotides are TGTGCCAGCAGTCCCCGGGACAGGGGGGGCACTGAAGCTTTCTTT. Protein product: CASSPRDRGGTEAFF.

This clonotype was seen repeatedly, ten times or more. CDR3 bases: TGCGCCAGCAGCCCCCGTCGGCTAGCGGGAGGAGAGACCCAGTACTTC. Its translation is CASSPRRLAGGETQYF. J is TRBJ2-5 and V is TRBV5-1; 11 nucleotides agree with TRBD2. The CDR3 has 16 amino acids. CDR1 is SGHRS, CDR2 YFSETQ, per germline. The trim removed 4 bases at V and 4 bases at J, leaving 9 bases unmatched.

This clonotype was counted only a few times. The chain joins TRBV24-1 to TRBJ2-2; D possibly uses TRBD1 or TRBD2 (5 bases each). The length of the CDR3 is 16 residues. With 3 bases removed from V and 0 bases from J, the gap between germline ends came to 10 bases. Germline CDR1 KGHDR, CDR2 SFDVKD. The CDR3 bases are TGTGCCACCAGTGATCCGGGACGGGCGAACACCGGGGAGCTGTTTTTT. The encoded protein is CATSDPGRANTGELFF.

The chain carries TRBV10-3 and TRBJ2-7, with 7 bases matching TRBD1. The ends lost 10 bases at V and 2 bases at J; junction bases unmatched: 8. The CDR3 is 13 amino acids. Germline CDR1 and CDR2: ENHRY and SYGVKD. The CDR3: CATSRGMTYEQYF. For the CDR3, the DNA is TGTGCCACTTCCAGGGGGATGACCTACGAGCAGTACTTC.

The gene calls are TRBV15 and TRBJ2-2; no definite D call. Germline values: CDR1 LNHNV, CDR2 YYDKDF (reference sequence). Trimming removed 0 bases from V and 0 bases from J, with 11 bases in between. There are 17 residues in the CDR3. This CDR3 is CATSRDPRPANTGELFF. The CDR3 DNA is TGTGCCACCAGCAGAGATCCCCGCCCGGCGAACACCGGGGAGCTGTTTTTT.

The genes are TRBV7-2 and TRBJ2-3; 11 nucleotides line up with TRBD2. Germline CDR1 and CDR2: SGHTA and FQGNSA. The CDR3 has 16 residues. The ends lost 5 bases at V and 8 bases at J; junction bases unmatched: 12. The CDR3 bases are TGTGCCAGCAGCCTCGTGGCCTTAGCGGGGGGGGGTACGCAGTATTTT. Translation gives CASSLVALAGGGTQYF. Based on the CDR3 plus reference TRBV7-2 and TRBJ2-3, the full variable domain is GAGVSQSPSNKVTEKGKDVELRCDPISGHTALYWYRQSLGQGLEFLIYFQGNSAPDKSGLPSDRFSAERTGGSVSTLTIQRTQQEDSAVYLCASSLVALAGGGTQYFGPGTRLTVL.

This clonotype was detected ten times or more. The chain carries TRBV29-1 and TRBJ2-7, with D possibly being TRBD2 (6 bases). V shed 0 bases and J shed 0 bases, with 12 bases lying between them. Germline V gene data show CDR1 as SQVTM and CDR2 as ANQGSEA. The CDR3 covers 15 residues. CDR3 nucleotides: TGCAGCGTTGAAGAAGGAGGGGCTGGCTCCTACGAGCAGTACTTC. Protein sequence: CSVEEGGAGSYEQYF.

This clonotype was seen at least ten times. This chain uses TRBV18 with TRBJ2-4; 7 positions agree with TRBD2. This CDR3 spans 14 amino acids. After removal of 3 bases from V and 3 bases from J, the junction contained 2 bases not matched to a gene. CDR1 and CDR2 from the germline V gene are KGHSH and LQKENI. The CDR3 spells CASSPTSDKNIQYF. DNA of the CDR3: TGTGCCAGCTCACCTACTAGCGACAAAAACATTCAGTACTTC.

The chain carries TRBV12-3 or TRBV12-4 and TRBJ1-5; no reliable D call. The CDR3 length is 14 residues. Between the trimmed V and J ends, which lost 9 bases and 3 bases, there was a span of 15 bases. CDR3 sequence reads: CASRFGVDNQPQHF. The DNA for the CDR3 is TGTGCCAGTCGCTTTGGGGTCGACAATCAGCCCCAGCATTTT.

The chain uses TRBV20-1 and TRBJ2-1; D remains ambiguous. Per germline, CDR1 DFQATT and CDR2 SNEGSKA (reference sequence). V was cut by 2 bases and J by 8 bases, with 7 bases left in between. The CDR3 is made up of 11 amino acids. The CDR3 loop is CSARRLDEQFF. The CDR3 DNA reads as TGCAGTGCTAGACGACTCGATGAGCAGTTCTTC.

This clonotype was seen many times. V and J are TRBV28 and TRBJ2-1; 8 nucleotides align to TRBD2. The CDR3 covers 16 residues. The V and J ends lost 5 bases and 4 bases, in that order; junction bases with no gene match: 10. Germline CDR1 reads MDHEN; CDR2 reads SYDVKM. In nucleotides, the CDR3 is TGTGCCAGCAGTCCCACAACTAGCGGATATTACAATGAGCAGTTCTTC. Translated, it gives CASSPTTSGYYNEQFF. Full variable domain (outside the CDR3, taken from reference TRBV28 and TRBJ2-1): DVKVTQSSRYLVKRTGEKVFLECVQDMDHENMFWYRQDPGLGLRLIYFSYDVKMKEKGDIPEGYSVSREKKERFSLILESASTNQTSMYLCASSPTTSGYYNEQFFGPGTRLTVL.

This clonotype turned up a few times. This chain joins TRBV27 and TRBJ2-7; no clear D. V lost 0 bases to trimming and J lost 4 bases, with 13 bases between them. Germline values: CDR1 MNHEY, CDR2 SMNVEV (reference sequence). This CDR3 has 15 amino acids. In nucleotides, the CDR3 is TGTGCCAGCAGTTTATCACCAGAAATCGGGTACGAGCAGTACTTC. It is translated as CASSLSPEIGYEQYF.

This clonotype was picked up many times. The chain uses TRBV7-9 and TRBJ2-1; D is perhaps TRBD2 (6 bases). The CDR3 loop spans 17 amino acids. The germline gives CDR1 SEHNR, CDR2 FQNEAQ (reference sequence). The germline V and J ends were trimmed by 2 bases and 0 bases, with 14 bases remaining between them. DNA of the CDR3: TGTGCCAGCAGCTTAAGGCTAGCGCTAAGCTCCTACAATGAGCAGTTCTTC. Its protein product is CASSLRLALSSYNEQFF. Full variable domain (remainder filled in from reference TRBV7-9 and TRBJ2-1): DTGVSQNPRHKITKRGQNVTFRCDPISEHNRLYWYRQTLGQGPEFLTYFQNEAQLEKSRLLSDRFSAERPKGSFSTLEIQRTEQGDSAMYLCASSLRLALSSYNEQFFGPGTRLTVL.

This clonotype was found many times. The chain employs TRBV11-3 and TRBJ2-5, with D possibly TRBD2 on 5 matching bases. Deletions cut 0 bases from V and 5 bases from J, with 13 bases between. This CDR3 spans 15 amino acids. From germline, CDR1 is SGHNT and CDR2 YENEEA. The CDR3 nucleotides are TGTGCCAGCAGCTTAGATCGGGGAAAGACGGAGACCCAGTACTTC. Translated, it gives CASSLDRGKTETQYF.

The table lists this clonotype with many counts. The CDR3 DNA reads TGTGCCAGCAGTAGGACGGACTCACCCCTCCACTTT. It is translated as CASSRTDSPLHF. This sequence joins TRBV12-3 or TRBV12-4 and TRBJ1-6, with no clear D. Trimming took 5 bases from V and 10 from J, leaving 9 bases between them. This CDR3 is 12 amino acids long.

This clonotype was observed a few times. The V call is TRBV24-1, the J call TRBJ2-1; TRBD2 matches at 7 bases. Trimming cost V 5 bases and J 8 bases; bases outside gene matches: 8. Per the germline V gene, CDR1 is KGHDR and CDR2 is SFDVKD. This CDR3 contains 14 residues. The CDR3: CATSGGGRGYEQFF. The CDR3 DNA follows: TGTGCCACCAGTGGTGGCGGGAGAGGGTATGAGCAGTTCTTC.

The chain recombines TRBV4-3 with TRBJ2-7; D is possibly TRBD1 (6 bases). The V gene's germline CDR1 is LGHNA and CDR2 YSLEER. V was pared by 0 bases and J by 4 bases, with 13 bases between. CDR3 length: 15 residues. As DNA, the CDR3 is TGCGCCAGCAGCCAAGATCCACAGGGCTTTTACGAGCAGTACTTC. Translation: CASSQDPQGFYEQYF.

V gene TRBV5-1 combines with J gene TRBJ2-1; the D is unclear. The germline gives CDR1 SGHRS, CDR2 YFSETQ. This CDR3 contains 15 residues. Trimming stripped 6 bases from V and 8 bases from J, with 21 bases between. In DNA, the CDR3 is TGCGCCAGCACCCCGTCGGGCCCCGGCCCAGATGAGCAGTTCTTC. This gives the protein CASTPSGPGPDEQFF.

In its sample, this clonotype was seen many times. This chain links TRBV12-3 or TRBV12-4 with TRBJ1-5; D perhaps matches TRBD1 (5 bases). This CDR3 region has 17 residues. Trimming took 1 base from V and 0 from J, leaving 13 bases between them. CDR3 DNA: TGTGCCAGCAGTTTAGTGTGGGACGGCTATAGCAATCAGCCCCAGCATTTT. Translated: CASSLVWDGYSNQPQHF.

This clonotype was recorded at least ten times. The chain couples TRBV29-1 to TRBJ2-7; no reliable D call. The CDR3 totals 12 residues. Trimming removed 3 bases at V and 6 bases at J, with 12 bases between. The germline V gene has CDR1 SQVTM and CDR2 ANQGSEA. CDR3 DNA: TGCAGCGTTGAGAACGTATTGGGCGAGCAGTACTTC. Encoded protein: CSVENVLGEQYF.

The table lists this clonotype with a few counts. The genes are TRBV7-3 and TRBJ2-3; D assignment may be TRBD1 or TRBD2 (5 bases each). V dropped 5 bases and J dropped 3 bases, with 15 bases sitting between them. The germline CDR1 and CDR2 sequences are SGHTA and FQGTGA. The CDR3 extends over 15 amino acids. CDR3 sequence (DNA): TGTGCCAGCAGCACCCAGGGCGGGTGGACAGATACGCAGTATTTT. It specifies CASSTQGGWTDTQYF.